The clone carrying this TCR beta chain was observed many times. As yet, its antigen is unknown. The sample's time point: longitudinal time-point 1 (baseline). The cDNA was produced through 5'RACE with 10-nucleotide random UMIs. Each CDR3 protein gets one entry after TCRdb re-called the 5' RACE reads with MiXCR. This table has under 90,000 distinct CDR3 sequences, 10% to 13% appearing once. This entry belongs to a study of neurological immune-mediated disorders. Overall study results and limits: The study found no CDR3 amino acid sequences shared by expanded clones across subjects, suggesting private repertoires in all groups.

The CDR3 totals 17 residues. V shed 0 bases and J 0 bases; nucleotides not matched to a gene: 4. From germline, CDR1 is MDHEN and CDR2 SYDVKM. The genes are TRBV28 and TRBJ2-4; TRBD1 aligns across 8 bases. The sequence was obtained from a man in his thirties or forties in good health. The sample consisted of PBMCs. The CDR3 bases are TGTGCCAGCAGTTTATGGACAGGGGATATAGCCAAAAACATTCAGTACTTC. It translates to CASSLWTGDIAKNIQYF. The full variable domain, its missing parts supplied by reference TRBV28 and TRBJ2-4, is DVKVTQSSRYLVKRTGEKVFLECVQDMDHENMFWYRQDPGLGLRLIYFSYDVKMKEKGDIPEGYSVSREKKERFSLILESASTNQTSMYLCASSLWTGDIAKNIQYFGAGTRLSVL.